The source of this T cell receptor gamma chain is a study of Vδ1+ human thymocytes. Note on this clone: The antigen is undetermined. Other DNA sequences from this sample encode an identical CDR3 as well.

Vdelta1+ thymocyte sorts reached between roughly 97% and 99.6% purity. Germline values: CDR1 VTNTFY, CDR2 YDVSTARD (reference sequence). V lost 0 bases to trimming and J lost 11 bases; unmatched junction nucleotides: 6. CDR3 length: 13 amino acids. General study results and limits: Thymic TRG and TRD repertoires appeared highly polyclonal.

The template was reverse-transcribed extracted RNA. CDR3 amplicons came from multiplex PCR with pooled V-gene forward and constant-region reverse primers. TCRdb redid clone calling on the multiplex PCR reads using CATT. The table records 25,000 to 35,000 gamma-chain clones, about 18% of them present only once. Sequenced sample: Vdelta1+ gamma-delta thymocytes from the thymus. As for subset: FACS-sorted CD3+ TCRalphabeta- TCRVdelta1+ TCRVdelta2- thymocytes. The V gene is TRGV3, the J gene TRGJP2. This sequence was found in a boy in the first two years of life who had congenital heart surgery. The DNA for the CDR3 is TGTGCCACCTGGGACAGGCCGGGGTGGATCAAGACGTTT. Its protein product is CATWDRPGWIKTF.